This T cell receptor beta chain was profiled in a study of T cell changes during pregnancy in multiple sclerosis. Germline V gene sequence: CDR1 MNHEY, CDR2 SVGAGI. The length of the CDR3 is 14 residues. The J segment lost 6 bases and the V segment lost 5 bases, leaving 7 bases of the junction unmatched. Data came from immunoSEQ multiplex PCR; TCRdb stores just in-frame clones and leaves some out. The sample has roughly 53,000 clones, about 88% seen once. This chain connects TRBV6-5 to TRBJ2-7, with 10 bases aligning to TRBD1. The starting material was CD8+ T cells from peripheral blood mononuclear cells, obtained before pregnancy. The sequence derives from a female donor with multiple sclerosis, enrolled in a pregnancy study. CDR3 bases: TGTGCCAGCAGTCCGGACAGGGGGTTTCTCGAGCAGTACTTC. Its protein is CASSPDRGFLEQYF.